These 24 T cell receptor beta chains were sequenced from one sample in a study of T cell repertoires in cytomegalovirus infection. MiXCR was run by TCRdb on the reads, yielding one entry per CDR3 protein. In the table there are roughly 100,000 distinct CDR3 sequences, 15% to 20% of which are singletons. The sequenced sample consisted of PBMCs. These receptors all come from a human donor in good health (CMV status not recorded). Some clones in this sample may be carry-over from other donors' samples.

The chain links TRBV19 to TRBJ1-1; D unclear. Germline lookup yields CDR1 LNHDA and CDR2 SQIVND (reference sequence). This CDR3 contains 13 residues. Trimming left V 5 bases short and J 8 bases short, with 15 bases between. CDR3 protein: CASSGSWLFEAFF. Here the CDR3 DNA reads TGTGCCAGTAGTGGCAGTTGGTTGTTCGAAGCTTTCTTT.

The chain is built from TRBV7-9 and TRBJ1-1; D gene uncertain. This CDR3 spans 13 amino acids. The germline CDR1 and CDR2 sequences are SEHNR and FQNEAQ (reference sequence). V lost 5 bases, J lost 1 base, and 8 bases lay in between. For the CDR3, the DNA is TGTGCCAGCAGCAGTACACCGAACACTGAAGCTTTCTTT. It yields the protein CASSSTPNTEAFF.

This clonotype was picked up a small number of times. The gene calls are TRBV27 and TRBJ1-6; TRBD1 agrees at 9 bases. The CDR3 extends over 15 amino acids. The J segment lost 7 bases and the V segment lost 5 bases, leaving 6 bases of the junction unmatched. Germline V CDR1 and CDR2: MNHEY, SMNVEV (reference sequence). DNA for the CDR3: TGTGCCAGCAGTGTAACAGGGGGCACGAATTCACCCCTCCACTTT. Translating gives CASSVTGGTNSPLHF.

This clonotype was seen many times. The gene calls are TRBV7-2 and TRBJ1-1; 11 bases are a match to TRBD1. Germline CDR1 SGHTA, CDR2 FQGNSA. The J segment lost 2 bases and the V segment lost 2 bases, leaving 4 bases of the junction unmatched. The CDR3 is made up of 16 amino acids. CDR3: CASSLLGQGANTEAFF. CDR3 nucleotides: TGTGCCAGCAGCTTACTCGGACAGGGGGCAAACACTGAAGCTTTCTTT.

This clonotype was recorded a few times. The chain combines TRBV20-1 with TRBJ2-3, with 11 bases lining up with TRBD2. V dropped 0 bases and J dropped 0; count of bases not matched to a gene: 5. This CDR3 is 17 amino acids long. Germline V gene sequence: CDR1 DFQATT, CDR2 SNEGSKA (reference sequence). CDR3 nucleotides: TGCAGTGCTAGAGATCGACTAGCGGGGTCTAGCACAGATACGCAGTATTTT. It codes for CSARDRLAGSSTDTQYF.

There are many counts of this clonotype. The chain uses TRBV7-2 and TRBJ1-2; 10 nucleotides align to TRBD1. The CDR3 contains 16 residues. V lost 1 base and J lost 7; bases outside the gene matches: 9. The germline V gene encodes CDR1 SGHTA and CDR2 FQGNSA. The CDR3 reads CASSLERGGTGVGYTF. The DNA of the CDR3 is TGTGCCAGCAGCTTAGAGCGGGGAGGGACAGGGGTTGGCTACACCTTC.

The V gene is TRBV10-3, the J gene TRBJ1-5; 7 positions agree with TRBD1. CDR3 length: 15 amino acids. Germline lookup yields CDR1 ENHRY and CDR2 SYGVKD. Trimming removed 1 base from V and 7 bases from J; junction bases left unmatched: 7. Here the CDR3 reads CAISEWSGGEQPQHF. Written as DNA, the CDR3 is TGTGCCATCAGTGAGTGGTCAGGGGGTGAGCAGCCCCAGCATTTT.

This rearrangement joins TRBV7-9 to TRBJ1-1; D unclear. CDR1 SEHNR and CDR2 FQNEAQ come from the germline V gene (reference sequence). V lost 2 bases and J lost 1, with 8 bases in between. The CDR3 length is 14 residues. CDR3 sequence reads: CASSLRGQNTEAFF. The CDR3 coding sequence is TGTGCCAGCAGCTTAAGAGGGCAGAACACTGAAGCTTTCTTT. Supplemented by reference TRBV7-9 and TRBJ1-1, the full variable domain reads DTGVSQNPRHKITKRGQNVTFRCDPISEHNRLYWYRQTLGQGPEFLTYFQNEAQLEKSRLLSDRFSAERPKGSFSTLEIQRTEQGDSAMYLCASSLRGQNTEAFFGQGTRLTVV.

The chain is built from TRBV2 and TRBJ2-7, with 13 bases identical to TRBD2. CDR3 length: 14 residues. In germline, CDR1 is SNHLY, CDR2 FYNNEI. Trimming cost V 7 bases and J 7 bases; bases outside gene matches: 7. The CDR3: CASKRLAGGPEQYF. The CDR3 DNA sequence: TGTGCCAGCAAACGACTAGCGGGGGGTCCGGAGCAGTACTTC.

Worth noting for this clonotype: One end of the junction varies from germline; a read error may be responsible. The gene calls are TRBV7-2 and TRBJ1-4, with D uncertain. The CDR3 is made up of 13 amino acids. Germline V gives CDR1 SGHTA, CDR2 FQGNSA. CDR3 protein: CASSLLNNEKLFF. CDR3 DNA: TGTGCCAGCAGCCTACTCAATAATGAGAAACTGTTTTTT. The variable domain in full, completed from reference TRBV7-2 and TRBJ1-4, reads GAGVSQSPSNKVTEKGKDVELRCDPISGHTALYWYRQSLGQGLEFLIYFQGNSAPDKSGLPSDRFSAERTGGSVSTLTIQRTQQEDSAVYLCASSLLNNEKLFFGSGTQLSVL.

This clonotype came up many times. CDR3 in amino acids: CASSLVAGGGEKLFF. In nucleotides, the CDR3 is TGTGCCAGCAGCTTAGTTGCGGGGGGAGGAGAAAAACTGTTTTTT. The genes are TRBV7-2 and TRBJ1-4, with a possible D match to TRBD1 (5 bases). The CDR3 runs to 15 residues. Per the germline V gene, CDR1 is SGHTA and CDR2 is FQGNSA. V was cut by 1 base and J by 8 bases, with 14 bases left in between.

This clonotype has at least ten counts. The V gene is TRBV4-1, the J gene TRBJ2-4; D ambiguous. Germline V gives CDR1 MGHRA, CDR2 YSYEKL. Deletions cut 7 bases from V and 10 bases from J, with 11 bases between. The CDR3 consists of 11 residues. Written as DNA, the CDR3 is TGCGCCAGCACCCGGGCCGGGATTCAGTACTTC. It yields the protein CASTRAGIQYF.

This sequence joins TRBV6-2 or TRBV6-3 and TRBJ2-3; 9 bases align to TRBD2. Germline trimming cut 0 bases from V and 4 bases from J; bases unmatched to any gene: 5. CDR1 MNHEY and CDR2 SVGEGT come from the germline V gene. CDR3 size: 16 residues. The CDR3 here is CASSYSAGGPPDTQYF. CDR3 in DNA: TGTGCCAGCAGTTACTCGGCGGGGGGGCCCCCAGATACGCAGTATTTT.

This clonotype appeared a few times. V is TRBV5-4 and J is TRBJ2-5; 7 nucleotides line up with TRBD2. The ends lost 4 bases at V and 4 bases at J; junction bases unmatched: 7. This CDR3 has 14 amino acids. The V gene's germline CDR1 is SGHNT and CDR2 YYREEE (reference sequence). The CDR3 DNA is TGTGCCAGCAGCAGAGCGGGACCAGCAGAGACCCAGTACTTC. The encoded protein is CASSRAGPAETQYF.

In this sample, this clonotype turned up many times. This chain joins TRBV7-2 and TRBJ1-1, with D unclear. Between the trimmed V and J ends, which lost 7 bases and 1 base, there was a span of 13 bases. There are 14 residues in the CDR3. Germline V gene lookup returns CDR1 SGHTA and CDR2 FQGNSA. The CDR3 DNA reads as TGTGCCAGCAACTCCGGGAACCAGAACACTGAAGCTTTCTTT. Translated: CASNSGNQNTEAFF.

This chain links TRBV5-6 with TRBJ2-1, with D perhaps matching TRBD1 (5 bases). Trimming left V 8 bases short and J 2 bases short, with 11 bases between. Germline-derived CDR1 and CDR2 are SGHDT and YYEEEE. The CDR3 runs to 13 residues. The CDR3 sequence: CASFGHPYNEQFF. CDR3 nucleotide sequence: TGTGCCAGTTTTGGACACCCCTACAATGAGCAGTTCTTC.

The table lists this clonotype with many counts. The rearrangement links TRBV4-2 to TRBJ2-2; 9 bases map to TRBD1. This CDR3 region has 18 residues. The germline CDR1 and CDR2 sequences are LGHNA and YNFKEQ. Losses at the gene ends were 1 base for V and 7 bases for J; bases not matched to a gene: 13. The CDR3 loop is CASSQVEGNRGPIGELFF. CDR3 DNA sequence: TGTGCCAGCAGCCAAGTGGAGGGAAACAGGGGGCCGATCGGGGAGCTGTTTTTT.

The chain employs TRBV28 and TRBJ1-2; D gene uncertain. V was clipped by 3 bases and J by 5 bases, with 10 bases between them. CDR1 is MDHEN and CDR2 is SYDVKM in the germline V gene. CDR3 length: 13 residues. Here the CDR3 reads CASSFKGFYGYTF. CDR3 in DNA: TGTGCCAGCAGTTTCAAGGGATTTTATGGCTACACCTTC.

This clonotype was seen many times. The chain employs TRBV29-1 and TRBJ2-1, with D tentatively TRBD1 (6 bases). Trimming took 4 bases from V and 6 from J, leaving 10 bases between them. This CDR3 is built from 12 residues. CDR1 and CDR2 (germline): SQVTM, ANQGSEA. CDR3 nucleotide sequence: TGCAGCGTTGTCAGGGGTGCCAATGAGCAGTTCTTC. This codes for CSVVRGANEQFF.

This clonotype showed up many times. In nucleotides, the CDR3 is TGTGCCAGCAGCCTGTTGACAGGGATTCATAGCACAGATACGCAGTATTTT. As protein: CASSLLTGIHSTDTQYF. This chain connects TRBV14 to TRBJ2-3; the match to TRBD1 covers 7 bases. The V and J ends lost 4 bases and 0 bases, in that order; junction bases with no gene match: 10. CDR3 size: 17 residues. Germline V gene sequence: CDR1 SGHDN, CDR2 FVKESK.

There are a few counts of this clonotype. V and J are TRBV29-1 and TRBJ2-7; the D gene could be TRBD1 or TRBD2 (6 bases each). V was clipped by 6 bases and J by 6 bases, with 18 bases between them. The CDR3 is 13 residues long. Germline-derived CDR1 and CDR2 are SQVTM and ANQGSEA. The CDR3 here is CSVLQGGLGEQYF. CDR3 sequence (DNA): TGCAGCGTCCTACAGGGAGGATTAGGCGAGCAGTACTTC.

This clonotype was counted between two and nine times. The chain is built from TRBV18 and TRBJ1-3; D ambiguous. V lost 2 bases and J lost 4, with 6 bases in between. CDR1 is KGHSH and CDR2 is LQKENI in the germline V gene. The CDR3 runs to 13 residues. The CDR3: CASSPDGGNTIYF. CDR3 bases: TGTGCCAGCTCACCAGACGGCGGAAACACCATATATTTT.

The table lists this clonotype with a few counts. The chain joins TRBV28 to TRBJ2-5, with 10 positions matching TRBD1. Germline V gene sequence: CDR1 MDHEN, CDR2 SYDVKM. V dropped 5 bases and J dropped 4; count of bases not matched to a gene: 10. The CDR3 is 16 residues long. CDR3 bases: TGTGCCAGCAGTCCCTCCGGGACAGGGGATCGAGAGACCCAGTACTTC. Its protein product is CASSPSGTGDRETQYF.

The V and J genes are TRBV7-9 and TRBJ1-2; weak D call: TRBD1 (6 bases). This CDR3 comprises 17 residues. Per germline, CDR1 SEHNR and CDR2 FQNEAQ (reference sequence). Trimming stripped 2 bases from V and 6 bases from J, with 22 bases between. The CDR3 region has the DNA TGTGCCAGCAGCTTAATAGCCGGGGGTTGGACAGTCAATGGCTACACCTTC. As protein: CASSLIAGGWTVNGYTF.